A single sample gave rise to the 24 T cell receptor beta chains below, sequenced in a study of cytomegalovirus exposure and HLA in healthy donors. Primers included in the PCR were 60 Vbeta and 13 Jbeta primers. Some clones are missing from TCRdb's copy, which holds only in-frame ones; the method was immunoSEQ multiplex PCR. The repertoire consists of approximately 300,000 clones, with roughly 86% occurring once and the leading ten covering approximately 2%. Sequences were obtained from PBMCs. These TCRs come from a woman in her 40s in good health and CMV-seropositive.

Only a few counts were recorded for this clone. The CDR3 loop reads CASSTPGVTYNEQFF. The CDR3 DNA reads TGTGCCAGCTCAACCCCAGGGGTCACCTACAATGAGCAGTTCTTC. The chain employs TRBV18 and TRBJ2-1; D may be TRBD1 (6 bases). V lost 5 bases and J 2 bases, leaving 13 bases between the germline ends. The CDR3 runs to 15 residues. Germline loops: CDR1 KGHSH, CDR2 LQKENI.

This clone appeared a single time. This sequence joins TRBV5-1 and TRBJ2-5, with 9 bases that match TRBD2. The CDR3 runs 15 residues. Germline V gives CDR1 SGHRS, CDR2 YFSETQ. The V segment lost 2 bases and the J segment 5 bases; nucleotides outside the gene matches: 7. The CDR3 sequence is CASSLAGGVLETQYF. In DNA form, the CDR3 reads TGCGCCAGCAGCTTAGCGGGAGGAGTGTTGGAGACCCAGTACTTC.

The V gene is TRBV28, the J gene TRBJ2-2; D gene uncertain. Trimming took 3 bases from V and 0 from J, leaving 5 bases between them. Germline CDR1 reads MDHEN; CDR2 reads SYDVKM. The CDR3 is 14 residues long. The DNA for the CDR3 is TGTGCCAGCAGTTTCGGGTCGAACACCGGGGAGCTGTTTTTT. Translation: CASSFGSNTGELFF.

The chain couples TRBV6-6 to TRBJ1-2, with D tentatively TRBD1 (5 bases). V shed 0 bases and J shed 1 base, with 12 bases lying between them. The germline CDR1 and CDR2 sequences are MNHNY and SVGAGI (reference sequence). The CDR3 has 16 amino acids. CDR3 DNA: TGTGCCAGCAGTTACTCCTCCGTCAGGGATAACTATGGCTACACCTTC. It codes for CASSYSSVRDNYGYTF.

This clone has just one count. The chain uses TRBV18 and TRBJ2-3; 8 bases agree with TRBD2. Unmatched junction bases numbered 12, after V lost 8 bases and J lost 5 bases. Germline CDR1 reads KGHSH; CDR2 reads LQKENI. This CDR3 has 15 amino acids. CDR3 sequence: CASTPSGSIEDTQYF. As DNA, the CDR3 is TGTGCCAGCACCCCCAGCGGGAGCATCGAAGATACGCAGTATTTT.

The DNA of the CDR3 is TGCGCCAGCAGCCAAGAAGAAGAGAAGGGGAGGAATGAGCAGTTCTTC. It translates to CASSQEEEKGRNEQFF. The chain recombines TRBV4-1 with TRBJ2-1; D is possibly TRBD2 (6 bases). The CDR3 totals 16 residues. Germline assignment: CDR1 MGHRA and CDR2 YSYEKL. Trimming pared 0 bases from V and 7 bases from J, leaving 16 bases between.

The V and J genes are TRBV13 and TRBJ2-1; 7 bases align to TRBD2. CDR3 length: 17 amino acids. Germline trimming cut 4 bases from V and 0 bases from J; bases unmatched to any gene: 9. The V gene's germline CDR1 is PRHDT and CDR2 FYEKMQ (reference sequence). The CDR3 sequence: CASSSEQPSGSYNEQFF. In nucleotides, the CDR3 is TGTGCCAGCAGCTCCGAACAGCCTAGCGGCTCCTACAATGAGCAGTTCTTC.

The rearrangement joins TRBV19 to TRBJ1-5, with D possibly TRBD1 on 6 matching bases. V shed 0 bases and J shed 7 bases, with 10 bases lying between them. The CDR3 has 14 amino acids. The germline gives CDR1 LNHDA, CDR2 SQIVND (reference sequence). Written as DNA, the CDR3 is TGTGCCAGTAGTATAGACAGGGGCCCCCAGCCCCAGCATTTT. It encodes CASSIDRGPQPQHF.

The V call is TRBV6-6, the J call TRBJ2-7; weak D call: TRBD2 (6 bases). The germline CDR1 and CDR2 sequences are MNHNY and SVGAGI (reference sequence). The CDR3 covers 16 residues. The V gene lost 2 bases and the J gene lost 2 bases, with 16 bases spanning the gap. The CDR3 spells CASSYGSGSGPYEQYF. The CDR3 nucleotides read TGTGCCAGCAGTTACGGGTCGGGTAGCGGTCCCTACGAGCAGTACTTC.

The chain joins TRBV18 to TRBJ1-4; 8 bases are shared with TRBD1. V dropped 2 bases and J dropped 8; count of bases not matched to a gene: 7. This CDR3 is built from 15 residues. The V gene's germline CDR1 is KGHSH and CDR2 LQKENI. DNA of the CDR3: TGTGCCAGCTCACCAATAGGACAGGGAAGCGAAAAACTGTTTTTT. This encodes CASSPIGQGSEKLFF.

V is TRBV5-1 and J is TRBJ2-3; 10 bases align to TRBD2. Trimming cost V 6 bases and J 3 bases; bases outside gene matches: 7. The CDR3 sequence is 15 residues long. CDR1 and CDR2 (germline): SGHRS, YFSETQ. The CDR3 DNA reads TGCGCCAGCATGGCTAGCGGGAGAGGTACAGATACGCAGTATTTT. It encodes CASMASGRGTDTQYF.

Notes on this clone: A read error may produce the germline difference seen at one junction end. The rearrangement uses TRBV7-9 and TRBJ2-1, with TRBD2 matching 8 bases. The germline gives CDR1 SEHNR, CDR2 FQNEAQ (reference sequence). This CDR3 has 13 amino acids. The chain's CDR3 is CSSSLDPAGDRFF. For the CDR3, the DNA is TGTTCCAGCAGCTTAGATCCAGCGGGAGATAGGTTCTTC. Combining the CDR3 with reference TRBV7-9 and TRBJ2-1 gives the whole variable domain DTGVSQNPRHKITKRGQNVTFRCDPISEHNRLYWYRQTLGQGPEFLTYFQNEAQLEKSRLLSDRFSAERPKGSFSTLEIQRTEQGDSAMYLCSSSLDPAGDRFFGPGTRLTVL.

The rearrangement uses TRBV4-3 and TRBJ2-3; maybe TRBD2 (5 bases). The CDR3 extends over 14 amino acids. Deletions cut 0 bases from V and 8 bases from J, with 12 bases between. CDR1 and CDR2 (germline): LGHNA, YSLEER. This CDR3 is CASSQDSWSGTQYF. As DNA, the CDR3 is TGCGCCAGCAGCCAAGATTCTTGGAGCGGTACGCAGTATTTT.

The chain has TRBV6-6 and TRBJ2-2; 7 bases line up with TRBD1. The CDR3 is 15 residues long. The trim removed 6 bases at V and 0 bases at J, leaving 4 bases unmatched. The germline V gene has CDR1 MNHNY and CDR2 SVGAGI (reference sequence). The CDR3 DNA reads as TGTGCCAGCAGCCGGGGACAGACGAACACCGGGGAGCTGTTTTTT. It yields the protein CASSRGQTNTGELFF.

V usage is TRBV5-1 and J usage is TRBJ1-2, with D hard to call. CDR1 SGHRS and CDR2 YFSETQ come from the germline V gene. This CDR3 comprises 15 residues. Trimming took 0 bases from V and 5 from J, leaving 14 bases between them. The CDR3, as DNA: TGCGCCAGCAGCTTGGGGATGGAGGGCCATTATGGCTACACCTTC. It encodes CASSLGMEGHYGYTF.

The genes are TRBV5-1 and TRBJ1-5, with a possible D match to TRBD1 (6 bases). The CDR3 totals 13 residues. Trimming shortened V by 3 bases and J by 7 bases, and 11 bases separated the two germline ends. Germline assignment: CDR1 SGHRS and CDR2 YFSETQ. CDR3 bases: TGCGCCAGCAGCTCCAGGGGCGGACAGCCCCAGCATTTT. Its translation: CASSSRGGQPQHF.

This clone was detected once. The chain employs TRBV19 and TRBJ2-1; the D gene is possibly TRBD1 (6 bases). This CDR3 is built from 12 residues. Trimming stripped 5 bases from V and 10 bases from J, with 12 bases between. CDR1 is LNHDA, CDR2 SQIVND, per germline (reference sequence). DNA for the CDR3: TGTGCCAGTAGTCCCCCGCAGGGGGAGCAGTTCTTC. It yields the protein CASSPPQGEQFF.

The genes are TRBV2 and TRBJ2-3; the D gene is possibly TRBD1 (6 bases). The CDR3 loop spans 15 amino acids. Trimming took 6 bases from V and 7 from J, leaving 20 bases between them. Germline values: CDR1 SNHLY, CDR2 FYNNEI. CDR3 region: CASRTARTGINTQYF. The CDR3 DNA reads TGTGCCAGCAGAACAGCCAGAACAGGGATTAATACGCAGTATTTT. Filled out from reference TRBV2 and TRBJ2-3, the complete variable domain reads EPEVTQTPSHQVTQMGQEVILRCVPISNHLYFYWYRQILGQKVEFLVSFYNNEISEKSEIFDDQFSVERPDGSNFTLKIRSTKLEDSAMYFCASRTARTGINTQYFGPGTRLTVL.

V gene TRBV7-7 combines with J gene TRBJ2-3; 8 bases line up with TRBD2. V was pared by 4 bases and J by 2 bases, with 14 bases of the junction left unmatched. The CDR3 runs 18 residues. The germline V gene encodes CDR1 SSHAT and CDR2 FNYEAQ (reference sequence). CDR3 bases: TGTGCCAGCAGCTCCGAAGAGGACGGGAGGGGCTACACAGATACGCAGTATTTT. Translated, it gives CASSSEEDGRGYTDTQYF.

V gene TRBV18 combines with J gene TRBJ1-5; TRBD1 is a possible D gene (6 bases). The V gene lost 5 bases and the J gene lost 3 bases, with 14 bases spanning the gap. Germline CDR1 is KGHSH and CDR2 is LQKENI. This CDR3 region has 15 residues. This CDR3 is CASSGDMQANQPQHF. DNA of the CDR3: TGTGCCAGCTCAGGGGACATGCAGGCCAATCAGCCCCAGCATTTT.

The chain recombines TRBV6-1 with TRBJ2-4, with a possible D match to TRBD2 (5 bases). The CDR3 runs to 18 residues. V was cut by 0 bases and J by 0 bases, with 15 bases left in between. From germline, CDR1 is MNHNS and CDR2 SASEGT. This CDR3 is CASSEAARTTRAKNIQYF. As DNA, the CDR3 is TGTGCCAGCAGTGAAGCGGCGCGGACCACTAGAGCCAAAAACATTCAGTACTTC.

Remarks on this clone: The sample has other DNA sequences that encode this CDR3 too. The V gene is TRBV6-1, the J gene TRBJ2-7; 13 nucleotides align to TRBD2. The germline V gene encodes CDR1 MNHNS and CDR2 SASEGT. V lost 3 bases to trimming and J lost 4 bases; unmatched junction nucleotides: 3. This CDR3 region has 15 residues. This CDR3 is CASSDRTSGSYEQYF. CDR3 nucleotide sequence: TGTGCCAGCAGTGACCGGACTAGCGGGAGTTACGAGCAGTACTTC.

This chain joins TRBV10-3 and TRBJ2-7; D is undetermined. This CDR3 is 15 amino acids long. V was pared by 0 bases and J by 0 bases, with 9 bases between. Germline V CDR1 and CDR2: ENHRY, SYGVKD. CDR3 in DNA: TGTGCCATCAGTGAGTCAAGGCGGAGCTCCTACGAGCAGTACTTC. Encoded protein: CAISESRRSSYEQYF.

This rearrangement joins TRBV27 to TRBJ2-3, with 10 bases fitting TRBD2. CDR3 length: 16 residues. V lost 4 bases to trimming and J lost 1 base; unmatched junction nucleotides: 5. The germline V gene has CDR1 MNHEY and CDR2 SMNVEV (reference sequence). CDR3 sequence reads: CASSSEAGGRTDTQYF. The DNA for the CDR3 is TGTGCCAGCAGTTCAGAAGCGGGAGGGCGCACAGATACGCAGTATTTT.